This T cell receptor (beta chain) was observed in a study of T cell repertoires in cytomegalovirus infection. Study findings and constraints: The response measured ex vivo was dominated by TCR beta clonotypes (HLA-C-restricted and CMV-specific).

CDR1 is SGDLS and CDR2 is YYNGEE in the germline V gene. This CDR3 contains 15 residues. This clonotype was recorded only once. Its antigen is not identified. One end of the junction is discordant with germline, which a read error may explain. TCRdb reprocessed the reads via MiXCR and lists one record per CDR3 protein. The repertoire holds about 770,000 distinct CDR3 sequences, with 25% to 30% as singletons. This material consisted of cultured CD8+ T cells from PBMCs, taken from culture after CMV antigen stimulation. The genes are TRBV9 and TRBJ1-2; D is unclear. This receptor was taken from a human donor in good health (CMV status not recorded). Some clones in this sample may be carry-over from other donors' samples. The CDR3 is CACSVEGPERGGYTF. The CDR3 nucleotides are TGTGCCTGCAGCGTAGAAGGCCCAGAACGTGGTGGCTACACCTTC.